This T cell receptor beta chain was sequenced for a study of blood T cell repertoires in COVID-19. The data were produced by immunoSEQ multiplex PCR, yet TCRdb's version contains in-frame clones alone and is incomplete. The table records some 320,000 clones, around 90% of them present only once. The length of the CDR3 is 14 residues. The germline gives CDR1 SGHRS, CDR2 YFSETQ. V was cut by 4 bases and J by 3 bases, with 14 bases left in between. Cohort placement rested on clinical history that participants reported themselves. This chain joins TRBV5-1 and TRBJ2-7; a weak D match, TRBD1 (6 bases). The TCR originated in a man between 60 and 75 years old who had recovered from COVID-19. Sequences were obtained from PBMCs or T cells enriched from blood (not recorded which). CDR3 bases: TGCGCCAGCAGCGGGGGACACTACGACTACGAGCAGTACTTC. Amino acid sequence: CASSGGHYDYEQYF.